These 16 T cell receptor beta chains came from one sample sequenced in a study of beta chain features in type 1 diabetes. What these receptors recognize is not known. Study outcomes and limitations: Among all four CD4+ subsets, Type 1 diabetes patients had TCRB CDR3s that were moderately but significantly shorter.

Since all of the isolated RNA was reverse transcribed, expressed TCRB transcripts were what got sequenced. Assay used: immunoSEQ multiplex PCR; TCRdb lists only in-frame clones, some missing. Among roughly 180,000 clones listed, around 8% were seen once. The sequenced sample consisted of central memory CD4+ T cells from blood. The receptors come from a woman in her forties with type 1 diabetes.

V gene TRBV7-9 combines with J gene TRBJ1-1; 8 nucleotides line up with TRBD1. This CDR3 is built from 11 residues. After removal of 6 bases from V and 11 bases from J, the junction contained 5 bases not matched to a gene. Per the germline V gene, CDR1 is SEHNR and CDR2 is FQNEAQ (reference sequence). CDR3: CASSYDRGAFF. In DNA, the CDR3 is TGTGCCAGCAGTTACGACAGGGGTGCTTTCTTT.

The chain combines TRBV19 with TRBJ2-3; tentatively, D is TRBD1 (6 bases). V was trimmed by 10 bases and J by 1 base, leaving 12 bases between them. The germline V gene encodes CDR1 LNHDA and CDR2 SQIVND (reference sequence). There are 13 residues in the CDR3. CDR3: CATRQDRTDTQYF. The CDR3 DNA reads TGTGCCACTCGACAGGACCGCACAGATACGCAGTATTTT.

This clone was detected only a few times. V usage is TRBV28 and J usage is TRBJ2-7, with D unclear. This CDR3 has 12 residues. Germline CDR1 reads MDHEN; CDR2 reads SYDVKM. With 5 bases removed from V and 1 base from J, the gap between germline ends came to 6 bases. Here the CDR3 reads CASSQTSYEQYF. The CDR3 DNA reads as TGTGCCAGCAGTCAGACTTCCTACGAGCAGTACTTC.

This clone was seen only a few times. The V gene is TRBV19, the J gene TRBJ1-2; D is unclear. This CDR3 contains 13 residues. In germline, CDR1 is LNHDA, CDR2 SQIVND (reference sequence). Trimming pared 5 bases from V and 8 bases from J, leaving 15 bases between. The CDR3 protein is CASSVGLLSGYTF. The CDR3, as DNA: TGTGCCAGTAGTGTCGGACTGCTCTCGGGCTACACCTTC.

The genes are TRBV10-3 and TRBJ1-1; tentatively, D is TRBD1 (5 bases). With 10 bases removed from V and 8 bases from J, the gap between germline ends came to 20 bases. The CDR3 is 13 residues long. The germline V gene encodes CDR1 ENHRY and CDR2 SYGVKD. The CDR3, as DNA: TGTGCCACCCTTCGGGGGATAGGGGCCGAAGCTTTCTTT. Protein sequence: CATLRGIGAEAFF.

The chain links TRBV11-2 to TRBJ2-5; D ambiguous. The CDR3 is made up of 12 amino acids. Per the germline V gene, CDR1 is SGHAT and CDR2 is FQNNGV. Trimming pared 0 bases from V and 5 bases from J, leaving 4 bases between. In DNA form, the CDR3 reads TGTGCCAGCAGCTTAGATCAGGAGACCCAGTACTTC. Translation: CASSLDQETQYF.

This chain uses TRBV6-1 with TRBJ2-1; tentatively, D is TRBD2 (5 bases). Germline V gene sequence: CDR1 MNHNS, CDR2 SASEGT. V gave up 4 bases and J gave up 6 bases, with 13 bases separating them. The CDR3 is 14 residues long. The CDR3 reads CASSVASSFNEQFF. In DNA form, the CDR3 reads TGTGCCAGCAGTGTGGCTAGCAGCTTCAATGAGCAGTTCTTC.

This clone was detected only a few times. The gene calls are TRBV10-3 and TRBJ2-7; D is possibly TRBD2 (5 bases). Looked up from germline, CDR1 is ENHRY and CDR2 is SYGVKD. The CDR3 runs to 15 residues. V lost 0 bases and J lost 5, with 14 bases in between. CDR3 sequence reads: CAISESVRVADEQYF. CDR3 coding DNA: TGTGCCATCAGTGAGTCTGTGAGGGTAGCCGACGAGCAGTACTTC.

There are a few counts of this clone. J is TRBJ2-7 and V is TRBV10-3, with TRBD2 identical over 13 bases. V was pared by 10 bases and J by 6 bases, with 9 bases of the junction left unmatched. Germline assignment: CDR1 ENHRY and CDR2 SYGVKD. The CDR3 contains 14 residues. CDR3 in amino acids: CATGTSGTGGEQYF. The CDR3 DNA is TGTGCCACCGGGACTAGCGGGACGGGTGGCGAGCAGTACTTC.

V is TRBV4-2 and J is TRBJ2-7, with 8 bases identical to TRBD1. Germline CDR1 and CDR2: LGHNA and YNFKEQ. The CDR3 consists of 17 residues. Trimming cost V 4 bases and J 0 bases; bases outside gene matches: 11. As DNA, the CDR3 is TGTGCCAGCAGCCTCCTAGGGGATGGGACAGGCTCCTACGAGCAGTACTTC. This translates into CASSLLGDGTGSYEQYF.

This clone was seen only a few times. This chain joins TRBV7-6 and TRBJ2-1, with TRBD2 matching 7 bases. The V and J ends lost 5 bases and 7 bases, in that order; junction bases with no gene match: 8. CDR1 is SGHVS, CDR2 FNYEAQ, per germline. The CDR3 length is 14 residues. The DNA for the CDR3 is TGTGCCAGCAGCCGGGACTATTCTAGGAATGAGCAGTTCTTC. Its protein product is CASSRDYSRNEQFF.

V is TRBV7-9 and J is TRBJ1-2, with 7 bases fitting TRBD1. Germline trimming cut 6 bases from V and 2 bases from J; bases unmatched to any gene: 9. Germline V gives CDR1 SEHNR, CDR2 FQNEAQ (reference sequence). This CDR3 contains 15 residues. CDR3 sequence (DNA): TGTGCCAGCAGTTCGAACCCGACAGGGAACTATGGCTACACCTTC. This sequence encodes CASSSNPTGNYGYTF.

The chain links TRBV28 to TRBJ1-2; maybe TRBD1 (6 bases). This CDR3 is built from 13 residues. Between the trimmed V and J ends, which lost 7 bases and 4 bases, there was a span of 13 bases. Per the germline V gene, CDR1 is MDHEN and CDR2 is SYDVKM. The CDR3 spells CASISGGTYGYTF. CDR3 in DNA: TGTGCCAGCATATCGGGGGGCACCTATGGCTACACCTTC.

The chain couples TRBV15 to TRBJ1-1; D possibly corresponds to TRBD1 (6 bases). The CDR3 consists of 14 residues. Germline CDR1 is LNHNV and CDR2 is YYDKDF (reference sequence). Deletions cut 6 bases from V and 2 bases from J, with 13 bases between. CDR3 residues: CATSGPRGNTEAFF. The CDR3, as DNA: TGTGCCACCAGTGGCCCCAGGGGCAACACTGAAGCTTTCTTT.

This clone was observed a few times. The gene calls are TRBV21-1 and TRBJ2-3; the table assigns TRBD2, which was not confirmed against the DNA. TRBV21-1 is described as a pseudogene. There are 16 residues in the CDR3. CDR3 loop: CASSKSARRRTDTQYF. CDR3 DNA sequence: TGTGCCAGCAGCAAATCTGCGCGGAGGAGAACAGATACGCAGTATTTT.

The V call is TRBV28, the J call TRBJ2-7, with D tentatively TRBD2 (5 bases). Trimming removed 5 bases at V and 6 bases at J, with 14 bases between. Germline CDR1 reads MDHEN; CDR2 reads SYDVKM. There are 13 residues in the CDR3. CDR3 protein: CASSPSLRGEQYF. The DNA for the CDR3 is TGTGCCAGCAGTCCCTCCCTTCGGGGCGAGCAGTACTTC. Complete variable domain (other parts from reference TRBV28 and TRBJ2-7): DVKVTQSSRYLVKRTGEKVFLECVQDMDHENMFWYRQDPGLGLRLIYFSYDVKMKEKGDIPEGYSVSREKKERFSLILESASTNQTSMYLCASSPSLRGEQYFGPGTRLTVT.